What follows are 14 T cell receptor beta chains derived from one specimen sequenced in a study of PD-L1 blockade in urothelial cancer. Time point here: pretreatment peripheral blood. Generated by immunoSEQ multiplex PCR, the TCRdb table keeps only in-frame clones and is missing some. Of 86,000 or so clones in the sample, approximately 81% are singletons; the top ten hold 13% to 15%. Specimen: PBMCs, collected around atezolizumab (anti-PD-L1) treatment. The receptors derive from a man aged 55 to 70 with urothelial cancer.

The V call is TRBV4-3, the J call TRBJ1-1; unclear D gene. Germline CDR1 and CDR2: LGHNA and YSLEER. CDR3 length: 13 residues. V dropped 0 bases and J dropped 5 bases, with 7 bases sitting between them. This chain's CDR3 is CASSQEFRTEAFF. CDR3 nucleotides: TGCGCCAGCAGCCAAGAGTTTCGTACTGAAGCTTTCTTT.

The chain joins TRBV18 to TRBJ2-4; unclear D gene. The CDR3 totals 14 residues. Germline assignment: CDR1 KGHSH and CDR2 LQKENI. The V and J ends lost 3 bases and 0 bases respectively, with 6 bases between them. The CDR3 region has the DNA TGTGCCAGCTCACCGGCAGTAGCCAAAAACATTCAGTACTTC. Translated, it gives CASSPAVAKNIQYF.

This rearrangement joins TRBV6-5 to TRBJ2-2, with D maybe TRBD1 (6 bases). Germline V CDR1 and CDR2: MNHEY, SVGAGI. The CDR3 runs 15 residues. V dropped 7 bases and J dropped 7 bases, with 19 bases sitting between them. CDR3: CASKRTDGRGGELFF. The CDR3 DNA sequence: TGTGCCAGCAAAAGGACAGACGGACGCGGCGGGGAGCTGTTTTTT.

This rearrangement joins TRBV27 to TRBJ2-4; D is tentatively TRBD1 or TRBD2 (7 bases each). The CDR3 is made up of 15 amino acids. V gave up 10 bases and J gave up 1 base, with 17 bases separating them. Germline V CDR1 and CDR2: MNHEY, SMNVEV (reference sequence). The CDR3 loop reads CATRGVAGAKNIQYF. DNA for the CDR3: TGTGCCACCAGGGGGGTAGCGGGCGCCAAAAACATTCAGTACTTC.

V gene TRBV7-9 combines with J gene TRBJ2-7, with 8 bases matching TRBD1. Germline V gene data show CDR1 as SEHNR and CDR2 as FQNEAQ (reference sequence). The CDR3 covers 14 residues. V lost 5 bases to trimming and J lost 0 bases; unmatched junction nucleotides: 3. The CDR3 coding sequence is TGTGCCAGCAGCGACGGGACAGGCTCCTACGAGCAGTACTTC. Encoded protein: CASSDGTGSYEQYF. Looking up the rest from reference TRBV7-9 and TRBJ2-7 gives the full variable domain: DTGVSQNPRHKITKRGQNVTFRCDPISEHNRLYWYRQTLGQGPEFLTYFQNEAQLEKSRLLSDRFSAERPKGSFSTLEIQRTEQGDSAMYLCASSDGTGSYEQYFGPGTRLTVT.

The chain combines TRBV9 with TRBJ2-7, with TRBD1 matching 9 bases. Germline trimming cut 3 bases from V and 4 bases from J; bases unmatched to any gene: 5. The V gene's germline CDR1 is SGDLS and CDR2 YYNGEE. The CDR3 consists of 14 residues. CDR3 loop: CASSGSGTGYEQYF. In DNA form, the CDR3 reads TGTGCCAGCAGCGGATCCGGGACAGGGTACGAGCAGTACTTC.

The gene calls are TRBV9 and TRBJ2-5; TRBD2 might be the D (7 bases). CDR3 length: 18 residues. From germline, CDR1 is SGDLS and CDR2 YYNGEE. V was shortened by 4 bases and J by 5 bases, with 27 bases between the two germline ends. CDR3 residues: CASSSRSGGREVWETQYF. The CDR3 region has the DNA TGTGCCAGCAGCTCTCGATCGGGGGGCAGGGAGGTTTGGGAGACCCAGTACTTC. Full variable domain (remainder filled in from reference TRBV9 and TRBJ2-5): DSGVTQTPKHLITATGQRVTLRCSPRSGDLSVYWYQQSLDQGLQFLIQYYNGEERAKGNILERFSAQQFPDLHSELNLSSLELGDSALYFCASSSRSGGREVWETQYFGPGTRLLVL.

V is TRBV30 and J is TRBJ2-7; 7 nucleotides agree with TRBD1. From germline, CDR1 is GTSNPN and CDR2 SVGIG (reference sequence). V was pared by 0 bases and J by 3 bases, with 8 bases of the junction left unmatched. CDR3 length: 15 amino acids. The CDR3 DNA is TGTGCCTGGAGTGTAATCGGGACAGCCTTCTACGAGCAGTACTTC. Its translation is CAWSVIGTAFYEQYF.

This chain links TRBV19 with TRBJ2-3; no definite D call. The V gene's germline CDR1 is LNHDA and CDR2 SQIVND (reference sequence). Deletions cut 7 bases from V and 0 bases from J, with 14 bases between. This CDR3 has 15 residues. CDR3 in amino acids: CASTAVVGSTDTQYF. CDR3 bases: TGTGCCAGTACGGCGGTGGTGGGTAGCACAGATACGCAGTATTTT.

The count of this clone is one. This rearrangement joins TRBV7-2 to TRBJ2-1, with D uncertain. Germline assignment: CDR1 SGHTA and CDR2 FQGNSA. CDR3 length: 12 residues. V lost 1 base, J lost 8 bases, and 6 bases lay in between. The CDR3 sequence: CASSLVDYEQFF. CDR3 in DNA: TGTGCCAGCAGCTTAGTAGACTATGAGCAGTTCTTC.

The V and J genes are TRBV27 and TRBJ2-1; D may be TRBD2 (6 bases). The CDR3 length is 13 residues. V lost 6 bases, J lost 2 bases, and 8 bases lay in between. The V gene's germline CDR1 is MNHEY and CDR2 SMNVEV (reference sequence). The CDR3 sequence: CASRLATYNEQFF. The CDR3 DNA is TGTGCCAGCAGGCTAGCGACCTACAATGAGCAGTTCTTC.

V usage is TRBV9 and J usage is TRBJ2-1; a weak D match, TRBD1 (5 bases). CDR1 is SGDLS and CDR2 is YYNGEE in the germline V gene. The germline V and J ends were trimmed by 0 bases and 7 bases, with 8 bases remaining between them. This CDR3 is 13 amino acids long. The CDR3 sequence: CASSVGQYNEQFF. The CDR3 region has the DNA TGTGCCAGCAGCGTAGGACAGTATAATGAGCAGTTCTTC.

This chain uses TRBV18 with TRBJ1-1, with D maybe TRBD1 (5 bases). CDR1 KGHSH and CDR2 LQKENI come from the germline V gene. The CDR3 is made up of 14 amino acids. The V gene lost 3 bases and the J gene lost 1 base, with 9 bases spanning the gap. This chain's CDR3 is CASSPTTGNTEAFF. In nucleotides, the CDR3 is TGTGCCAGCTCACCCACTACAGGGAACACTGAAGCTTTCTTT.

The rearrangement links TRBV5-4 to TRBJ2-5; D is perhaps TRBD1 (5 bases). The CDR3 is made up of 15 amino acids. Looked up from germline, CDR1 is SGHNT and CDR2 is YYREEE (reference sequence). Trimming cost V 4 bases and J 0 bases, with 13 bases left between them. CDR3 coding DNA: TGTGCCAGCAGCAAAGGGGTAGGGGACCAAGAGACCCAGTACTTC. This gives the protein CASSKGVGDQETQYF.